This T cell receptor (beta chain) stems from a study of OX40 agonist ivuxolimab in advanced cancers. About the study: Dose-escalation patients were diagnosed with hepatocellular carcinoma, melanoma, renal cell cancer or head and neck cancer. Study observations and caveats: With doses of 0.1 to 3.0 mg/kg, CD4+ and CD8+ blood T cells had undergone clonal expansion by week 6. Low normalized T-cell clonal expansion was also seen in some nonresponders.

Assay: immunoSEQ multiplex PCR; the TCRdb copy retains only in-frame clones and omits some. The table has tens of thousands of clones, roughly nine tenths seen once. Details on this clone: The target antigen is unknown.

CDR1 and CDR2 (germline): MDHEN, SYDVKM. The CDR3 has 14 residues. V dropped 5 bases and J dropped 5 bases, with 15 bases sitting between them. The rearrangement uses TRBV28 and TRBJ1-1, with D maybe TRBD1 (6 bases). The sequence came from an adult with an advanced solid tumor such as melanoma, head and neck, liver or kidney cancer. The specimen was CD4+ or CD8+ T cells sorted from blood, collected in a trial of the OX40 agonist ivuxolimab. DNA for the CDR3: TGTGCCAGCAGTATTAAGGGGGGAAGGACTGAAGCTTTCTTT. Translation gives CASSIKGGRTEAFF.